This T cell receptor beta chain originates from a study of T cells in Graves' hyperthyroidism and ophthalmopathy. The TCR beta CDR3 regions underwent amplification using RNA transcripts as the source. RT-PCR in the first round (using the HTBI primer set) targeted the TCR CDR3. TCRdb recomputed calls from the multiplex PCR reads with MiXCR, one row per CDR3 protein. The sample has hundreds of thousands of distinct CDR3 sequences, 40% to 55% seen once; the top ten hold 8% to 8.5%. The germline V gene has CDR1 SQVTM and CDR2 ANQGSEA. This CDR3 has 13 amino acids. Study-wide results and limits: In the blood, most expanded thyroid clonotypes above 0.001 appeared as well.

Uncontrolled infection, other autoimmune disease, pregnancy and lactation each barred patients from inclusion. Each diagnosis was grounded in clinical symptoms, serum thyroxine and TRAb, thyroid ultrasound, and orbital computed tomography. Notes on this clonotype: Its antigen is unknown. A much larger clonotype is one base distant, so this may be a read error.

Sequencing input: peripheral blood or thyroid tissue (not recorded which). J is TRBJ2-7 and V is TRBV29-1, with 9 bases matching TRBD1. The receptor comes from a woman aged 18-29 years with Graves' hyperthyroidism. The DNA for the CDR3 is TGCGGCGTGCGAACGGACAGGGGAGGAGAGCAGTACTTC. Protein: CGVRTDRGGEQYF.